This T cell receptor (beta chain) was sequenced for a study of T cells in Graves' hyperthyroidism and ophthalmopathy. Regarding the study as a whole: Within blood appeared most thyroid clonotypes that had expanded above 0.001.

RNA transcripts served as the template for amplifying TCR beta CDR3 regions. Researchers ran a first-round RT-PCR on the TCR CDR3 using the HTBI primer set. MiXCR was run by TCRdb on the multiplex PCR reads, yielding one entry per CDR3 protein. The table includes about 600,000 distinct CDR3 sequences, approximately 15% detected once. This clonotype has more than one count but fewer than ten. The antigen is not known. This CDR3 comprises 14 residues. CDR1 is MNHEY, CDR2 SMNVEV, per germline (reference sequence). Trimming cost V 1 base and J 4 bases, with 10 bases left between them. It was uncontrolled infection, other autoimmune disease, pregnancy or lactation that excluded patients.

V is TRBV27 and J is TRBJ1-1; TRBD1 might be the D (6 bases). The specimen sequenced was blood. The sequence came from a woman aged 18-35 years with Graves' ophthalmopathy. As DNA, the CDR3 is TGTGCCAGCAGTTTATGGGGGACAAGCACTGAAGCTTTCTTT. Residues: CASSLWGTSTEAFF.